The rows below give T cell receptor beta chains drawn from one sample of a study of shared clonotypes between healthy human individuals. The method was immunoSEQ multiplex PCR; TCRdb's version includes in-frame clones alone and lacks a portion of them. The sample has about 1 million clones, 75% seen once; the top ten hold 1.5%. Sequenced: memory CD4+ T cells sorted from blood. Receptors were obtained from a man in his late teens or twenties in good health. The CDR3 runs from the conserved cysteine through the conserved F or W. A D gene is named only where the DNA matches it firmly. Size tells how often a clone was seen (once, few, many) or the class of an expanded clone, and some rows leave it out.

D gene: TRBD2; clone size: .; J gene: TRBJ2-1; CDR3 length: 17; V gene: TRBV10-3; CDR3 protein: CAISGFSGRVVYNEQFF; CDR3 DNA: TGTGCCATCAGTGGTTTTAGCGGGAGGGTGGTCTACAATGAGCAGTTCTTC
D gene: .; clone size: .; J gene: TRBJ2-7; CDR3 length: 15; V gene: TRBV15; CDR3 protein: CATSRFAAASYEQYF; CDR3 DNA: TGTGCCACCAGCAGATTCGCGGCGGCATCCTACGAGCAGTACTTC
D gene: .; clone size: .; J gene: TRBJ1-3; CDR3 length: 14; V gene: TRBV30; CDR3 protein: CAWEPLGAGNTIYF; CDR3 DNA: TGTGCCTGGGAGCCACTGGGGGCTGGAAACACCATATATTTT
D gene: TRBD1; clone size: .; J gene: TRBJ2-2; CDR3 length: 14; V gene: TRBV5-1; CDR3 protein: CASSKDRGSGELFF; CDR3 DNA: TGCGCCAGCAGCAAGGACAGGGGTTCCGGGGAGCTGTTTTTT
D gene: .; clone size: .; J gene: TRBJ2-6; CDR3 length: 16; V gene: TRBV6-5; CDR3 protein: CASSYSGRAGANVLTF; CDR3 DNA: TGTGCCAGCAGTTACTCGGGCAGGGCTGGGGCCAACGTCCTGACTTTC
D gene: .; clone size: .; J gene: TRBJ2-3; CDR3 length: 15; V gene: TRBV18; CDR3 protein: CASSAQGASTDTQYF; CDR3 DNA: TGTGCCAGCTCAGCACAGGGAGCTAGCACAGATACGCAGTATTTT
D gene: .; clone size: .; J gene: TRBJ1-2; CDR3 length: 17; V gene: TRBV28; CDR3 protein: CASSWGARAGPNYGYTF; CDR3 DNA: TGTGCCAGCAGTTGGGGGGCGCGCGCGGGGCCTAACTATGGCTACACCTTC
D gene: .; clone size: .; J gene: TRBJ1-2; CDR3 length: 13; V gene: TRBV29-1; CDR3 protein: CSVVEGGSYGYTF; CDR3 DNA: TGCAGCGTTGTCGAAGGCGGGAGTTATGGCTACACCTTC
D gene: TRBD1; clone size: .; J gene: TRBJ1-2; CDR3 length: 14; V gene: TRBV30; CDR3 protein: CAWRLTGGSYGYTF; CDR3 DNA: TGTGCCTGGAGGTTAACAGGGGGAAGCTATGGCTACACCTTC
D gene: TRBD2; clone size: .; J gene: TRBJ2-1; CDR3 length: 15; V gene: TRBV5-1; CDR3 protein: CASSSSGGAYNEQFF; CDR3 DNA: TGCGCCAGCAGCTCTAGCGGGGGGGCTTACAATGAGCAGTTCTTC
D gene: TRBD2; clone size: many; J gene: TRBJ2-5; CDR3 length: 15; V gene: TRBV14; CDR3 protein: CASSRTSGREETQYF; CDR3 DNA: TGTGCCAGCAGTAGGACTAGCGGGAGGGAAGAGACCCAGTACTTC
D gene: TRBD1; clone size: .; J gene: TRBJ1-4; CDR3 length: 14; V gene: TRBV28; CDR3 protein: CASSLGQANEKLFF; CDR3 DNA: TGTGCCAGCAGTTTGGGACAGGCGAATGAAAAACTGTTTTTT
D gene: .; clone size: .; J gene: TRBJ1-2; CDR3 length: 15; V gene: TRBV4-1; CDR3 protein: CASSQSGPLGYGYTF; CDR3 DNA: TGCGCCAGCAGCCAGTCCGGGCCCTTGGGCTATGGCTACACCTTC
D gene: .; clone size: .; J gene: TRBJ2-6; CDR3 length: 15; V gene: TRBV5-8; CDR3 protein: CASSSNRVGANVLTF; CDR3 DNA: TGTGCCAGCAGCTCTAACAGGGTTGGGGCCAACGTCCTGACTTTC
D gene: TRBD2; clone size: .; J gene: TRBJ2-2; CDR3 length: 17; V gene: TRBV13; CDR3 protein: CASSLPLTSGGTGELFF; CDR3 DNA: TGTGCCAGCAGCTTACCCTTGACTAGCGGGGGAACCGGGGAGCTGTTTTTT
D gene: .; clone size: .; J gene: TRBJ1-4; CDR3 length: 14; V gene: TRBV2; CDR3 protein: CASGKERANEKLFF; CDR3 DNA: TGTGCCAGCGGGAAGGAGAGGGCTAATGAAAAACTGTTTTTT
D gene: .; clone size: .; J gene: TRBJ1-1; CDR3 length: 14; V gene: TRBV7-9; CDR3 protein: CASSLAGVGREAFF; CDR3 DNA: TGTGCCAGCAGCTTAGCGGGAGTGGGGAGGGAAGCTTTCTTT
D gene: .; clone size: few; J gene: TRBJ2-2; CDR3 length: 13; V gene: TRBV30; CDR3 protein: CAWRRAITGELFF; CDR3 DNA: TGTGCCTGGAGAAGGGCCATCACCGGGGAGCTGTTTTTT